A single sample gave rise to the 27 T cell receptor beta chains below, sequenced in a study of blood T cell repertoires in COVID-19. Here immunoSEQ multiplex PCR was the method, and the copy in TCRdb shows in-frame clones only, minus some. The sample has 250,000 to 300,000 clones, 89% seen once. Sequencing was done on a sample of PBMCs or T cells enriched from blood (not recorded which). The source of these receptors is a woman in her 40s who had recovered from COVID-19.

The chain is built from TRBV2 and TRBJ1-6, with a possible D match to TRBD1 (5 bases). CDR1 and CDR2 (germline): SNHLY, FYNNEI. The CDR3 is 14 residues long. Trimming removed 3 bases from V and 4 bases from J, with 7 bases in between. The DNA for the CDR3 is TGTGCCAGCAGTGATCAGGGTTATAATTCACCCCTCCACTTT. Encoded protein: CASSDQGYNSPLHF.

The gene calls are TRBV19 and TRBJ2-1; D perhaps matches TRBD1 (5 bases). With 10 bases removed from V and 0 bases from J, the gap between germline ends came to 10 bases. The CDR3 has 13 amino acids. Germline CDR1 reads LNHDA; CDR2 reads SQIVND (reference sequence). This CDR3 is CATRDSSYNEQFF. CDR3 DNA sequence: TGTGCCACCCGAGACAGCTCCTACAATGAGCAGTTCTTC. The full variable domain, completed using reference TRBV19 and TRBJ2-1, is DGGITQSPKYLFRKEGQNVTLSCEQNLNHDAMYWYRQDPGQGLRLIYYSQIVNDFQKGDIAEGYSVSREKKESFPLTVTSAQKNPTAFYLCATRDSSYNEQFFGPGTRLTVL.

CDR3 sequence reads: CASSVDLDRTNTEAFF. As DNA, the CDR3 is TGCGCCAGCAGCGTTGATCTTGACAGGACAAACACTGAAGCTTTCTTT. The V call is TRBV5-1, the J call TRBJ1-1; maybe TRBD1 (6 bases). The CDR3 loop spans 16 amino acids. CDR1 is SGHRS and CDR2 is YFSETQ in the germline V gene. Trimming took 4 bases from V and 2 from J, leaving 18 bases between them.

DNA of the CDR3: TGTGCCAGCAGCCATACTTTAACTGAAGCTTTCTTT. It encodes CASSHTLTEAFF. The chain carries TRBV14 and TRBJ1-1; D not resolved. The CDR3 loop spans 12 amino acids. With 3 bases removed from V and 5 bases from J, the gap between germline ends came to 7 bases. Per the germline V gene, CDR1 is SGHDN and CDR2 is FVKESK.

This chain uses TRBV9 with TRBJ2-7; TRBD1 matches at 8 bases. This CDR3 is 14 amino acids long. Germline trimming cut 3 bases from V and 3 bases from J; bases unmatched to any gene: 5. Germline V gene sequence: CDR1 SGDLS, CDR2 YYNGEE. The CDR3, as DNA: TGTGCCAGCAGCGGCGGACAGGGAATCTACGAGCAGTACTTC. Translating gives CASSGGQGIYEQYF.

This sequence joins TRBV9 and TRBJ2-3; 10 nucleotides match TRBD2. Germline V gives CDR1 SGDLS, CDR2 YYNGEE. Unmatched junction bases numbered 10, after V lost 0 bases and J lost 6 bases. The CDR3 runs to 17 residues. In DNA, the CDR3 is TGTGCCAGCAGCGTAGGCGTACTAGCGGGAACGCAGGATACGCAGTATTTT. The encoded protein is CASSVGVLAGTQDTQYF.

The CDR3 loop is CASRSSGVSSYEQYF. The CDR3, as DNA: TGTGCCAGCAGGTCAAGCGGGGTCAGCTCCTACGAGCAGTACTTC. V usage is TRBV28 and J usage is TRBJ2-7, with 7 positions matching TRBD2. The germline CDR1 and CDR2 sequences are MDHEN and SYDVKM. Losses at the gene ends were 6 bases for V and 0 bases for J; bases not matched to a gene: 8. The CDR3 is made up of 15 amino acids.

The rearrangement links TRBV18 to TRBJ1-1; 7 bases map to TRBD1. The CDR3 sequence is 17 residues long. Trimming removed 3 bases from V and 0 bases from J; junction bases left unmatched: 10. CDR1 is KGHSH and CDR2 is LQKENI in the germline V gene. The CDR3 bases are TGTGCCAGCTCACCGGCTACTACAGGGGTACTGAACACTGAAGCTTTCTTT. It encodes CASSPATTGVLNTEAFF.

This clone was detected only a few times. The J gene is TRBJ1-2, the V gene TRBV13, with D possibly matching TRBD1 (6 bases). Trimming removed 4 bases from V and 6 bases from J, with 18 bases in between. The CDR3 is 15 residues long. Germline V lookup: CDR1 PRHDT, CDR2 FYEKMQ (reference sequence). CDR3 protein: CASSSTYGGRNGYTF. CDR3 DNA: TGTGCCAGCAGCTCGACGTACGGGGGGCGAAATGGCTACACCTTC.

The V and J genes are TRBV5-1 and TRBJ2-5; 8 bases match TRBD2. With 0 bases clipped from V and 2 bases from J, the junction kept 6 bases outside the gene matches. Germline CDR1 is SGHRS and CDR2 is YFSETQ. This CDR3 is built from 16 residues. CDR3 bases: TGCGCCAGCAGCTTGGATCCTAGCGGGCTTCAAGAGACCCAGTACTTC. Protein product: CASSLDPSGLQETQYF.

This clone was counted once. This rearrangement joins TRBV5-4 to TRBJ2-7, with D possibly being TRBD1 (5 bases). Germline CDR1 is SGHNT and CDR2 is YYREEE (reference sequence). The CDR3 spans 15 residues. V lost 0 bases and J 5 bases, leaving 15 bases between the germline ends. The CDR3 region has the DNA TGTGCCAGCAGCTTGGATGGCAGGGCATGGGACGAGCAGTACTTC. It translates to CASSLDGRAWDEQYF. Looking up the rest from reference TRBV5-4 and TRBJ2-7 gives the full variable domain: ETGVTQSPTHLIKTRGQQVTLRCSSQSGHNTVSWYQQALGQGPQFIFQYYREEENGRGNFPPRFSGLQFPNYSSELNVNALELDDSALYLCASSLDGRAWDEQYFGPGTRLTVT.

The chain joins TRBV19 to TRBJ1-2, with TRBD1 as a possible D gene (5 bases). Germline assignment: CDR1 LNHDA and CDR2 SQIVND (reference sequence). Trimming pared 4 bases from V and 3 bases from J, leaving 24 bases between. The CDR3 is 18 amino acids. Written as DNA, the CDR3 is TGTGCCAGTAGTACAGGGAAAATTATCCGAAAGAAAGACTATGGCTACACCTTC. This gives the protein CASSTGKIIRKKDYGYTF.

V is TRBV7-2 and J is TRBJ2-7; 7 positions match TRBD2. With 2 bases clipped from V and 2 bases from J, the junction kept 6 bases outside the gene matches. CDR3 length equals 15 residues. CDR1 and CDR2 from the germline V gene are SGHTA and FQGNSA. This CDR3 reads CASSLRAGTTYEQYF. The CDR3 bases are TGTGCCAGCAGCTTAAGGGCGGGGACTACCTACGAGCAGTACTTC.

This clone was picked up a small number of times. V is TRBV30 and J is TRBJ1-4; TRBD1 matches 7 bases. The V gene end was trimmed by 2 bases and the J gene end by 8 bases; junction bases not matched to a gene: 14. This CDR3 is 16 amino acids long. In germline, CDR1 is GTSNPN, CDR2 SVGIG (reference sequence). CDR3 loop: CAWSTQNQGQYEKLFF. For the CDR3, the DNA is TGTGCCTGGAGTACCCAAAACCAGGGACAGTACGAAAAACTGTTTTTT. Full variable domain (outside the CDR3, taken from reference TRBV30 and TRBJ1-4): SQTIHQWPATLVQPVGSPLSLECTVEGTSNPNLYWYRQAAGRGLQLLFYSVGIGQISSEVPQNLSASRPQDRQFILSSKKLLLSDSGFYLCAWSTQNQGQYEKLFFGSGTQLSVL.

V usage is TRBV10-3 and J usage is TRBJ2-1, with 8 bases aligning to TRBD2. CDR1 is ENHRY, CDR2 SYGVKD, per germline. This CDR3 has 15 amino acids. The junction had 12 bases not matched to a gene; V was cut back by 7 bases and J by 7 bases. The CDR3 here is CAITDTGLVKNEQFF. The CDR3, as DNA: TGTGCCATCACAGACACGGGACTAGTTAAGAATGAGCAGTTCTTC.

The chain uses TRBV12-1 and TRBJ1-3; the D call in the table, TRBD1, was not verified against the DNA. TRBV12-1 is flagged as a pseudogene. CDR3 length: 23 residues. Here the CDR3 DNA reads TGTGCCAGCAGCTTTCTATTCCAATGGCGACACCATTATGGCCCTTACCCCGAAGGCACCATATATTTT. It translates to CASSFLFQWRHHYGPYPEGTIYF.

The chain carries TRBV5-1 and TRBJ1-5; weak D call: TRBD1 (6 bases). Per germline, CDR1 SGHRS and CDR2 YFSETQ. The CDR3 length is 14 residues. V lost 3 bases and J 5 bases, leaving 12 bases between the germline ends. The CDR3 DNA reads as TGCGCCAGCAGCTCCGGGACACAAGATCAGCCCCAGCATTTT. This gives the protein CASSSGTQDQPQHF.

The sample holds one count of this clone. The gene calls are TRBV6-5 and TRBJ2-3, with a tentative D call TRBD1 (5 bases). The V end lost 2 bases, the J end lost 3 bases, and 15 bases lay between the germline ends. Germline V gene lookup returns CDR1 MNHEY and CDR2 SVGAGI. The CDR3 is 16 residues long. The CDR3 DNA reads TGTGCCAGCAGTTACGAGGCAGGGAAGGGTACAGATACGCAGTATTTT. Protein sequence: CASSYEAGKGTDTQYF.

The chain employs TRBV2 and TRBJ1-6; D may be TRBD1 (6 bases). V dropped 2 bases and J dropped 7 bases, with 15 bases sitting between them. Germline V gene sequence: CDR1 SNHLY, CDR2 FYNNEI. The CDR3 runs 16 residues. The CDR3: CASSESWAGVNSPLHF. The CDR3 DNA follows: TGTGCCAGCAGTGAAAGTTGGGCAGGGGTCAATTCACCCCTCCACTTT.

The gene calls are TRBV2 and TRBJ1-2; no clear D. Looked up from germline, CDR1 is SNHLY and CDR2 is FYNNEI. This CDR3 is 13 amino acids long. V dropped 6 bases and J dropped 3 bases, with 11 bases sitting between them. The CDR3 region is CASSPTPYYGYTF. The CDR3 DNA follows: TGTGCCAGCAGCCCCACTCCCTACTATGGCTACACCTTC.

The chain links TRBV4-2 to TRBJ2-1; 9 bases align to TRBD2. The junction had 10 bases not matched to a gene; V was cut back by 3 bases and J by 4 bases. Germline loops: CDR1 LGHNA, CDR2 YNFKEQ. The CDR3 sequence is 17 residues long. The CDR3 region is CASSQNPAGGNYNEQFF. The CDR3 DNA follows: TGTGCCAGCAGCCAGAATCCAGCGGGAGGCAATTACAATGAGCAGTTCTTC.

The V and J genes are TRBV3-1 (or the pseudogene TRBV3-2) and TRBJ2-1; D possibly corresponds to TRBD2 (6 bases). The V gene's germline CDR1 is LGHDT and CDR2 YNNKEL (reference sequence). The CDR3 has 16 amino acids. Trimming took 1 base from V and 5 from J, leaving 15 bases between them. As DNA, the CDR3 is TGTGCCAGCAGCCAAGCCCCGATAGCGGTTAACAATGAGCAGTTCTTC. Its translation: CASSQAPIAVNNEQFF.

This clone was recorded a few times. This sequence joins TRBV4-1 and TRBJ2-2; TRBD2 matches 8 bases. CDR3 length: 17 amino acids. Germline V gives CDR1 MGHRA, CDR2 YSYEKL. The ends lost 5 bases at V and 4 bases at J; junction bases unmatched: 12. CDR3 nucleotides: TGCGCCAGCAGCAAAAAGGGTGCCGCGGGGGGCACCGGGGAGCTGTTTTTT. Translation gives CASSKKGAAGGTGELFF.

The CDR3 is CASKKPGSPLHF. The CDR3, as DNA: TGTGCCAGTAAAAAGCCGGGATCACCCCTCCACTTT. The rearrangement uses TRBV19 and TRBJ1-6; no clear D gene. The CDR3 is 12 residues long. Trimming stripped 7 bases from V and 10 bases from J, with 11 bases between. Germline V gene lookup returns CDR1 LNHDA and CDR2 SQIVND (reference sequence).

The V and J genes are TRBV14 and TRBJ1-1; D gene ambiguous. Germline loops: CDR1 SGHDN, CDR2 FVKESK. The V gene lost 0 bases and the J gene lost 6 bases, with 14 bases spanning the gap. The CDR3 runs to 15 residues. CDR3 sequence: CASSQEEVRSSEAFF. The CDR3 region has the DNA TGTGCCAGCAGCCAAGAAGAAGTGAGATCTTCTGAAGCTTTCTTT.

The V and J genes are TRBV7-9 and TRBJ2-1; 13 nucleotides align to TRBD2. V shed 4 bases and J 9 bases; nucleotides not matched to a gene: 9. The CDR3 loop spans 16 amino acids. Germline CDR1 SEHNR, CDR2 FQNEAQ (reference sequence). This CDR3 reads CASSSKGTSGIREQFF. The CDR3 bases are TGTGCCAGCAGCTCGAAAGGGACTAGCGGGATACGTGAGCAGTTCTTC.

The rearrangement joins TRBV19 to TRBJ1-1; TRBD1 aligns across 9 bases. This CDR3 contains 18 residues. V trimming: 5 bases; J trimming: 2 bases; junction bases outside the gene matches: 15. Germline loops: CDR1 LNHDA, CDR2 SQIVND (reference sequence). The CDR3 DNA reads TGTGCCAGTAGTGGACCCCGGACAGGGGTACGGGTTAACACTGAAGCTTTCTTT. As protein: CASSGPRTGVRVNTEAFF.